The 8 T cell receptor beta chains below come from one sample, sequenced in a study of shared clonotypes between healthy human individuals. The protocol was immunoSEQ multiplex PCR, while the TCRdb copy is restricted to in-frame clones and leaves out a portion. The table shows 550,000 to 800,000 clones, with less than 95% occurring only once. The material sequenced was memory CD8+ T cells from PBMCs. Subset denoted: CD45RO+ cells pooled with CCR7-negative TemRA cells. The receptors were sampled from a man aged 18-30 years in good health. Some clones in this sample may be carry-over from other donors' samples.

The gene calls are TRBV4-1 and TRBJ2-7; the D is unclear. The ends were cut back, 4 bases at V and 6 bases at J, with 10 bases in the middle. CDR3 size: 12 residues. Germline-derived CDR1 and CDR2 are MGHRA and YSYEKL. CDR3: CASSPSWGEQYF. In DNA, the CDR3 is TGCGCCAGCAGCCCAAGCTGGGGCGAGCAGTACTTC.

V is TRBV29-1 and J is TRBJ2-4; 8 bases line up with TRBD1. The CDR3 has 16 residues. V was pared by 2 bases and J by 2 bases, with 8 bases of the junction left unmatched. The germline V gene encodes CDR1 SQVTM and CDR2 ANQGSEA. The CDR3 region has the DNA TGCAGCGTTGAAACCGGGCAGGGGGCAACCAAAAACATTCAGTACTTC. Residues: CSVETGQGATKNIQYF. The full variable domain, its missing parts supplied by reference TRBV29-1 and TRBJ2-4, is SAVISQKPSRDICQRGTSLTIQCQVDSQVTMMFWYRQQPGQSLTLIATANQGSEATYESGFVIDKFPISRPNLTFSTLTVSNMSPEDSSIYLCSVETGQGATKNIQYFGAGTRLSVL.

Comment on this clone: Compared with germline, one end of the junction differs, possibly owing to a read error. The chain employs TRBV6-1 and TRBJ1-2; D is unclear. Germline V CDR1 and CDR2: MNHNS, SASEGT. CDR3 size: 11 residues. The DNA for the CDR3 is TGTGCCAGAAGTGGTCCCTATGGCTACACCTTC. Protein product: CARSGPYGYTF.

This chain uses TRBV19 with TRBJ2-1, with 7 bases fitting TRBD1. The germline V gene has CDR1 LNHDA and CDR2 SQIVND (reference sequence). The CDR3 contains 15 residues. V was pared by 1 base and J by 3 bases, with 3 bases of the junction left unmatched. CDR3 sequence (DNA): TGTGCCAGTAGTATAGGGACAGGAAACTACAATGAGCAGTTCTTC. Its translation: CASSIGTGNYNEQFF.

The rearrangement joins TRBV29-1 to TRBJ2-1; possibly TRBD2 for D (6 bases). V dropped 6 bases and J dropped 5 bases, with 14 bases sitting between them. The germline gives CDR1 SQVTM, CDR2 ANQGSEA. CDR3 length equals 13 residues. This CDR3 reads CSVAGGGDNEQFF. The DNA of the CDR3 is TGCAGCGTGGCGGGCGGAGGGGACAATGAGCAGTTCTTC.

The V gene is TRBV28, the J gene TRBJ1-1, with a tentative D call TRBD1 (5 bases). The germline V and J ends were trimmed by 8 bases and 1 base, with 14 bases remaining between them. Germline assignment: CDR1 MDHEN and CDR2 SYDVKM. This CDR3 is built from 14 residues. The CDR3 sequence is CASSNPRENTEAFF. CDR3 in DNA: TGTGCCAGCTCTAACCCCAGGGAGAACACTGAAGCTTTCTTT.

This sequence joins TRBV6-5 and TRBJ2-7; no clear D. Trimming shortened V by 5 bases and J by 5 bases, and 13 bases separated the two germline ends. The CDR3 has 13 amino acids. The V gene's germline CDR1 is MNHEY and CDR2 SVGAGI. Here the CDR3 reads CASSPRVGNEQYF. CDR3 nucleotides: TGTGCCAGCAGTCCCCGGGTAGGGAACGAGCAGTACTTC.

This chain links TRBV11-2 with TRBJ2-4; no definite D call. Trimming cost V 5 bases and J 1 base, with 12 bases left between them. CDR1 and CDR2 from the germline V gene are SGHAT and FQNNGV. The CDR3 is made up of 15 amino acids. The CDR3 nucleotides read TGTGCCAGCAGCCAAACGAATACGGCCAAAAACATTCAGTACTTC. It translates to CASSQTNTAKNIQYF.